This T cell receptor (beta chain) was identified during a study of T cells in women clearing cervical HPV infection. About the research overall: Case blood was drawn when the lesion was first found; control blood after infection became undetectable. Study findings and constraints: Cases carried less TRBV6-7 than controls: roughly 0.12% versus 0.17%. Cases and controls were distinguished at AUC about 0.86 by richness and V genes.

V was pared by 7 bases and J by 6 bases, with 16 bases between. Germline loops: CDR1 MDHEN, CDR2 SYDVKM. This CDR3 is built from 14 residues. TCR beta CDR3 amplified by multiplex PCR from approximately 1,200 ng genomic DNA. The table came from immunoSEQ multiplex PCR; TCRdb's copy has only in-frame clones and leaves some out. The data include roughly 22,000 clones; the top ten clones carry over 9%. Worth noting for this clone: Antigen: not known. The CDR3 end lies 3 residues beyond the end of the read and is filled in from the germline J gene.

The chain couples TRBV28 to TRBJ1-5; maybe TRBD1 (6 bases). Sequencing was done on a sample of blood buffy coat. The clonotype originates from a woman aged 18-70 years with a cervical HPV16 infection that either progressed to CIN3+ or cleared (not recorded which). CDR3 DNA (partial): TGTGCCAGCACCTTCACCAGGGGCGGTCAGCCC. It is translated as CASTFTRGGQP. The complete CDR3 reads CASTFTRGGQPQHF.